A single T cell receptor beta chain is shown here with its context. Its matching antigen is unknown. The data were taken from a study of long-term antiretroviral therapy in people with HIV. immunoSEQ v3.0 was run at survey level. Generated by immunoSEQ multiplex PCR, the TCRdb table keeps only in-frame clones and is missing some. The repertoire has around 20,000 clones, roughly 89% of them found once; the top ten carry approximately 9.6%. The CDR3 has 18 amino acids. V was clipped by 0 bases and J by 1 base; unmatched bases: 11. Germline V lookup: CDR1 SNHLY, CDR2 FYNNEI. At minimum, one pre-ART and two post-ART PBMC samples were obtained from each donor. Study-wide findings and caveats: Increased diversity was seen after ART, yet it remained lower than in transplant donor controls. In HIV, the repertoires covered a tighter span of CDR3 lengths than in controls. Blood obtained between about 2004 and 2017 may reflect older ART regimens.

V is TRBV2 and J is TRBJ1-2; 7 bases agree with TRBD1. This TCR came from a man aged 50-60 years with HIV. Sample: unsorted PBMCs, taken 3 years after starting antiretroviral therapy. Here the CDR3 reads CASSEALRTGVINYGYTF. In nucleotides, the CDR3 is TGTGCCAGCAGTGAAGCGCTTCGGACAGGAGTAATTAACTATGGCTACACCTTC. Looking up the rest from reference TRBV2 and TRBJ1-2 gives the full variable domain: EPEVTQTPSHQVTQMGQEVILRCVPISNHLYFYWYRQILGQKVEFLVSFYNNEISEKSEIFDDQFSVERPDGSNFTLKIRSTKLEDSAMYFCASSEALRTGVINYGYTFGSGTRLTVV.